This T cell receptor (beta chain) derives from a study of regulatory T cells in long-lasting Graves disease. The sample's time point: newly diagnosed GD, antithyroid drugs for less than 3 months. The TCR library was prepared using RNA isolated from PBMCs. This clonotype was counted between two and nine times. The CDR3 is made up of 14 amino acids. Trimming removed 2 bases at V and 2 bases at J, with 12 bases between. From germline, CDR1 is DFQATT and CDR2 SNEGSKA (reference sequence). According to the study, TCR beta libraries were built with iRepertoire HTBI primers and CDR3-region Arm-PCR. TCRdb re-called the multiplex PCR reads through MiXCR, storing one row per CDR3 protein. The table includes 350,000 to 550,000 distinct CDR3 sequences, 12% to 15% detected once. These records were also assigned to another study, of T cells in Graves' hyperthyroidism and ophthalmopathy. That work states: By a 13 V-J model, ophthalmopathy was set apart from stable hyperthyroidism.

The chain has TRBV20-1 and TRBJ1-1; a possible D gene is TRBD1 (5 bases). The receptor was isolated from a woman aged 45-60 years with Graves disease. Sequences were derived from peripheral blood mononuclear cells (PBMCs), sampled at new diagnosis, from a patient treated with antithyroid drugs. The CDR3 sequence is CSARRQRLNTEAFF. The CDR3 nucleotides are TGCAGTGCTAGAAGACAGAGACTTAACACTGAAGCTTTCTTT.